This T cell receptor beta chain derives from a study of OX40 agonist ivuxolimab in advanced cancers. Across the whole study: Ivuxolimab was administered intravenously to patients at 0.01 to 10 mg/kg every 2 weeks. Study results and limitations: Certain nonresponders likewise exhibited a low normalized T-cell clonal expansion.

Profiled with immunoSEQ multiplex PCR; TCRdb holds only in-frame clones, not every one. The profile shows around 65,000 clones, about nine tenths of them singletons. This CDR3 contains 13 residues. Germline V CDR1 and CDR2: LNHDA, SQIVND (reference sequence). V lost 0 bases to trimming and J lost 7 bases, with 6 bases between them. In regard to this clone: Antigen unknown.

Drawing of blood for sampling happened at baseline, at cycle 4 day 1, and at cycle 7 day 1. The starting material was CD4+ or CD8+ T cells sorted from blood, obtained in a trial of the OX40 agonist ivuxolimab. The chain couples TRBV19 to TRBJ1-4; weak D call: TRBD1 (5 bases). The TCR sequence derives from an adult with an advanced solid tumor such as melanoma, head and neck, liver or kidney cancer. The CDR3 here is CASSIEGREKLFF. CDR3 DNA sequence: TGTGCCAGTAGTATAGAGGGACGTGAAAAACTGTTTTTT. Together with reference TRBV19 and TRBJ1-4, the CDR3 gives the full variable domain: DGGITQSPKYLFRKEGQNVTLSCEQNLNHDAMYWYRQDPGQGLRLIYYSQIVNDFQKGDIAEGYSVSREKKESFPLTVTSAQKNPTAFYLCASSIEGREKLFFGSGTQLSVL.